A selection of T cell receptor beta chains follows, all from one sample in a study of blood T cell repertoires in COVID-19. Libraries were prepared by immunoSEQ multiplex PCR; TCRdb keeps only in-frame clonotypes and omits some of them. Here the sample spans more than 300,000 clones, 75% to 90% being singletons. Sequences were obtained from PBMCs or T cells enriched from blood (not recorded which). The receptors stem from a woman in her 50s who had recovered from COVID-19. CDR3s include the opening cysteine and the closing phenylalanine or tryptophan. D genes are given only for firm matches. Expanded clones get a size class; other rows say once, few or many, or leave the size out.

TGTGCCAGCGCAAGCTCGGGGGGCAACTCTGGAAACACCATATATTTT | CASASSGGNSGNTIYF | few | TRBJ1-3 | NA | TRBV4-2
TGTGCCACCAGCAGGGGACAGGGGGTTAATGAAAAACTGTTTTTT | CATSRGQGVNEKLFF | NA | TRBJ1-4 | TRBD1 | TRBV15
TGTGCCAGCAGCGTAGGCTTCACCGGCGGCACTGAAGCTTTCTTT | CASSVGFTGGTEAFF | few | TRBJ1-1 | NA | TRBV9
TGTGCCAGCGACTCGGGGGACTCCTACGAGCAGTACTTC | CASDSGDSYEQYF | NA | TRBJ2-7 | NA | TRBV4-2
TGTGCCAGCAGCTTAGGCGTCTATGGCTACACCTTC | CASSLGVYGYTF | once | TRBJ1-2 | NA | TRBV7-2
TGTGCCAGCAGTGAATGGTCGGGCACTGAAGCTTTCTTT | CASSEWSGTEAFF | NA | TRBJ1-1 | NA | TRBV6-1
TGTGCCTCCCAGGACAGCTATGGCTACACCTTC | CASQDSYGYTF | NA | TRBJ1-2 | NA | TRBV10-3
TGTGCCAGCAGCCACGCTACCGGGACAGGGGGAAGCGGCTACACCTTC | CASSHATGTGGSGYTF | NA | TRBJ1-2 | TRBD1 | TRBV7-9
TGTGCCAGCAGCCCACCTAGGGGTGGGGATGAGCAGTTCTTC | CASSPPRGGDEQFF | NA | TRBJ2-1 | NA | TRBV7-9
TGCGCCAGCAGCCAAGCAAACCATCGGGAAAACTACGAGCAGTACTTC | CASSQANHRENYEQYF | NA | TRBJ2-7 | NA | TRBV4-1
TGTGCCAGCAAGAGGGGGACTACCTACGAGCAGTACTTC | CASKRGTTYEQYF | NA | TRBJ2-7 | NA | TRBV27
TGTGCCAGCAAGTCGTGGAGAACCACAGATACGCAGTATTTT | CASKSWRTTDTQYF | NA | TRBJ2-3 | NA | TRBV6-6
TGTGCCAGCAGCTCCAGCAGGGGGGTAAGGGGCAATCAGCCCCAGCATTTT | CASSSSRGVRGNQPQHF | NA | TRBJ1-5 | TRBD1 | TRBV5-6
TGTGCCTGGAGTGTCAGAGGAATGAACACTGAAGCTTTCTTT | CAWSVRGMNTEAFF | NA | TRBJ1-1 | NA | TRBV30
TGTGCCAGCAGCACGCTAGCGGGAGGGGGCTACAATGAGCAGTTCTTC | CASSTLAGGGYNEQFF | NA | TRBJ2-1 | TRBD2 | TRBV9
TGTGCCAGTAGTATGTCAAGAGGAGATGGCTACACCTTC | CASSMSRGDGYTF | NA | TRBJ1-2 | NA | TRBV19
TGTGCCAGCAGCTTTGACGGGTGGGATGAGCAGTTCTTC | CASSFDGWDEQFF | NA | TRBJ2-1 | NA | TRBV7-9
TGTGCCAGCAGTCCCGGGGGATATTTAGATACGCAGTATTTT | CASSPGGYLDTQYF | NA | TRBJ2-3 | NA | TRBV6-2/TRBV6-3
TGTGCCAGCAGCTTAGCCAGGTCAGCTAACTATGGCTACACCTTC | CASSLARSANYGYTF | NA | TRBJ1-2 | NA | TRBV11-2
TGTGCCAGCAGCGCCGGGACTAGCGGGAGGAGGGGTGAAGAGACCCAGTACTTC | CASSAGTSGRRGEETQYF | NA | TRBJ2-5 | TRBD2 | TRBV7-3
TGCGCCAGCAGTTCCTCCGACAGGGGGTATGGCTACACCTTC | CASSSSDRGYGYTF | once | TRBJ1-2 | TRBD1 | TRBV5-1
TGTGCCTGGAGTGGTCGGAGACTTCCCCACTACGAGCAGTACTTC | CAWSGRRLPHYEQYF | NA | TRBJ2-7 | NA | TRBV30
TGTGCCAGCAGTTGGCCGGGACTCGACATGGGCTATGGCTACACCTTC | CASSWPGLDMGYGYTF | NA | TRBJ1-2 | NA | TRBV6-2/TRBV6-3
TGCGCCAGCAGCTTGGGACAGGGTACCTACAATGAGCAGTTCTTC | CASSLGQGTYNEQFF | NA | TRBJ2-1 | TRBD1 | TRBV5-1
TGCAGCGTTGGGACAGGGGGCTCCCCACTCTATGGCTACACCTTC | CSVGTGGSPLYGYTF | NA | TRBJ1-2 | TRBD1 | TRBV29-1
TGTGCCAGCAGCTTGGTAGCCAGCCAAGATACGCAGTATTTT | CASSLVASQDTQYF | NA | TRBJ2-3 | NA | TRBV5-6
TGTGCCAGCAGCCGGACAGGAGAAAACACCATATATTTT | CASSRTGENTIYF | NA | TRBJ1-3 | TRBD1 | TRBV6-6
TGCGCCAGCAGCCAAGACTGGGGACTCTCTGGAAACACCATATATTTT | CASSQDWGLSGNTIYF | NA | TRBJ1-3 | NA | TRBV4-3
TGTGCCAGTAGTCCCTACAGGGGGCTGGGTGGGGAGCTGTTTTTT | CASSPYRGLGGELFF | once | TRBJ2-2 | TRBD1 | TRBV19
TGTGCCAGCAGCCTTAGCGGGACCGGGTGGTACAATGAGCAGTTCTTC | CASSLSGTGWYNEQFF | NA | TRBJ2-1 | TRBD2 | TRBV3-1/TRBV3-2
TGTGCCAGCAGCTTAGTACAGGTGCCGACCTACGAGCAGTACTTC | CASSLVQVPTYEQYF | NA | TRBJ2-7 | NA | TRBV11-3
TGCGCCAGCAGCCCTTCCGGGGCGGGGGTTTGGAATGAGCAGTTCTTC | CASSPSGAGVWNEQFF | NA | TRBJ2-1 | TRBD2 | TRBV5-1
TGCGCCAGCAGCCAAGAGACTAGCGGGCCTGACAGGGAGACCCAGTACTTC | CASSQETSGPDRETQYF | few | TRBJ2-5 | TRBD2 | TRBV4-1
TGTGCCAGCAGCCAATGGGGAGGGGAATATGGCTACACCTTC | CASSQWGGEYGYTF | NA | TRBJ1-2 | NA | TRBV14